This T cell receptor beta chain was retrieved from a study of blood T cell repertoires in COVID-19. Clones were read by immunoSEQ multiplex PCR, and TCRdb kept only the in-frame ones, dropping some. The sample lists about 270,000 clones, roughly 91% seen once, with roughly 1.9% in the top ten. Per germline, CDR1 LNHDA and CDR2 SQIVND (reference sequence). The junction had 18 bases not matched to a gene; V was cut back by 8 bases and J by 7 bases. This CDR3 region has 18 residues. All recovered Cohort 3 donors got two negative PCRs, got clearance, or saw symptom resolution. Sample: PBMCs or T cells enriched from blood (not recorded which). The J gene is TRBJ2-1, the V gene TRBV19; 12 bases map to TRBD2. The clonotype originates from an older woman who had recovered from COVID-19. Here the CDR3 DNA reads TGTGCCAGTTGGGGGGAACTAGCGGGAGGTCAGTTCGCGAATGAGCAGTTCTTC. It specifies CASWGELAGGQFANEQFF. Supplemented by reference TRBV19 and TRBJ2-1, the full variable domain reads DGGITQSPKYLFRKEGQNVTLSCEQNLNHDAMYWYRQDPGQGLRLIYYSQIVNDFQKGDIAEGYSVSREKKESFPLTVTSAQKNPTAFYLCASWGELAGGQFANEQFFGPGTRLTVL.